The 9 T cell receptor beta chains given below trace back to one sample, sequenced in a study of T cell repertoires in cytomegalovirus infection. From the reads, TCRdb called clonotypes with MiXCR, one entry per CDR3 protein. The table records roughly 69,000 distinct CDR3 sequences, roughly a fifth of them present only once. What these receptors recognize is not known. This specimen was CD8+ T cells from cultured PBMCs, taken from culture after CMV antigen stimulation. The receptors were gathered from a human donor in good health (CMV status not recorded). Some clones in this sample may be carry-over from other donors' samples.

This rearrangement joins TRBV12-3 or TRBV12-4 to TRBJ2-1, with 7 positions matching TRBD1. CDR3 size: 15 residues. The V segment lost 5 bases and the J segment 9 bases; nucleotides outside the gene matches: 13. Here the CDR3 reads CASSRDRVIEGEQFF. In DNA form, the CDR3 reads TGTGCCAGCAGTCGTGACAGGGTGATTGAGGGTGAGCAGTTCTTC.

This clonotype has more than one count but fewer than ten. The chain has TRBV7-8 and TRBJ2-1, with 8 bases fitting TRBD2. CDR3 length: 16 amino acids. CDR1 is SGHVS and CDR2 is FQNEAQ in the germline V gene. V gave up 2 bases and J gave up 2 bases; unmatched junction bases: 5. CDR3 protein: CASSLRRGGAYNEQFF. CDR3 nucleotides: TGTGCCAGCAGCTTACGCCGGGGGGGCGCCTACAATGAGCAGTTCTTC.

The chain recombines TRBV11-1 with TRBJ2-1; a weak D match, TRBD2 (5 bases). This CDR3 comprises 14 residues. V dropped 5 bases and J dropped 5 bases, with 13 bases sitting between them. The germline V gene has CDR1 SGHAT and CDR2 FQDESV (reference sequence). Here the CDR3 reads CASSGSGNHNEQFF. CDR3 bases: TGTGCCAGCAGCGGATCCGGGAACCACAATGAGCAGTTCTTC.

CDR3 protein: CASSLAGRYYEQYF. The CDR3 nucleotides read TGTGCCAGCAGCTTAGCCGGCAGATACTACGAGCAGTACTTC. The rearrangement joins TRBV7-8 to TRBJ2-7; D is undetermined. Trimming cost V 0 bases and J 3 bases, with 9 bases left between them. There are 14 residues in the CDR3. Germline V gives CDR1 SGHVS, CDR2 FQNEAQ.

This clonotype counts as medium-sized. V and J are TRBV20-1 and TRBJ1-4; no firm D call. The length of the CDR3 is 13 residues. Germline V gene sequence: CDR1 DFQATT, CDR2 SNEGSKA (reference sequence). The V gene lost 0 bases and the J gene lost 6 bases, with 8 bases spanning the gap. CDR3 in amino acids: CSARDLSDEKLFF. The CDR3 DNA reads TGCAGTGCTAGAGATTTGAGTGATGAAAAACTGTTTTTT.

Regarding this clonotype: Relative to the germline gene, one junction end is altered; a read error may explain this. The V gene is TRBV7-2, the J gene TRBJ1-2; D remains unclear. CDR1 SGHTA and CDR2 FQGNSA come from the germline V gene. This CDR3 spans 12 amino acids. CDR3 sequence: CASSLGPGRSPF. CDR3 in DNA: TGTGCCAGCAGCTTAGGGCCAGGCCGATCCCCCTTC.

In its sample, this clonotype was seen a few times. V and J are TRBV10-3 and TRBJ2-2; the match to TRBD2 covers 7 bases. The CDR3 covers 15 residues. V lost 8 bases to trimming and J lost 1 base; unmatched junction nucleotides: 7. The germline V gene has CDR1 ENHRY and CDR2 SYGVKD. The CDR3 DNA sequence: TGTGCCATCGGGAGGGTAGCGGAGAACACCGGGGAGCTGTTTTTT. Translation: CAIGRVAENTGELFF.

This clonotype appeared a few times. The gene calls are TRBV6-6 and TRBJ2-5; maybe TRBD2 (6 bases). This CDR3 has 14 amino acids. The germline CDR1 and CDR2 sequences are MNHNY and SVGAGI (reference sequence). V was shortened by 1 base and J by 3 bases, with 9 bases between the two germline ends. The CDR3 protein is CASSYFGGKETQYF. CDR3 sequence (DNA): TGTGCCAGCAGTTACTTCGGGGGAAAAGAGACCCAGTACTTC.

This sequence joins TRBV6-5 and TRBJ2-2, with 11 bases identical to TRBD1. Germline CDR1 MNHEY, CDR2 SVGAGI. There are 15 residues in the CDR3. The trim removed 6 bases at V and 7 bases at J, leaving 7 bases unmatched. The CDR3 bases are TGTGCCAGCAGGGTGGGACAGGGGGGAATCGGGGAGCTGTTTTTT. Translation gives CASRVGQGGIGELFF.